This TCR beta chain appears in the sequencing data of a study of graft-versus-host responses after intestinal transplantation. Overall study context: As for transplant type, recipients had multivisceral, liver-intestinal, or isolated intestinal grafts.

As regards this clone: Its target is unknown.

Some clones are missing from TCRdb's copy, which holds only in-frame ones; the method was immunoSEQ multiplex PCR. Found here are about 120,000 clones, around 93% of them singletons; the top ten hold about 0.11%. Points from the study as a whole: Across patients carrying graft-donor T cell macrochimerism, allografts held high graft-versus-host to host-versus-graft clonal ratios. Ileal or blood samples showed some GvH clones first, and such clones were also found in recipient marrow.

The origin of this receptor is a human donor who received an intestinal transplant. The input for sequencing was unstimulated CD4+ T cells sorted from spleen or lymph node cells, taken before intestinal transplant.

CDR3 sequence: CASSLRGWDTEAFF. The CDR3 bases are TGTGCCAGCAGTCTCAGGGGTTGGGACACTGAAGCTTTCTTT. The chain joins TRBV27 to TRBJ1-1; D is perhaps TRBD1 (6 bases). V lost 5 bases, J lost 3 bases, and 13 bases lay in between. Per germline, CDR1 MNHEY and CDR2 SMNVEV (reference sequence). The CDR3 is 14 amino acids.